These T cell receptor beta chains were read from a single sample in a study of shared clonotypes between healthy human individuals. Repertoires were generated with immunoSEQ multiplex PCR, while TCRdb's copy carries only in-frame clones and drops some. The sample carries 1.4 million to 1.5 million clones, over 95% recorded once. Sequences were obtained from naive CD4+ T cells sorted from blood. The receptors originated from a man aged 25-40 years in good health. Each CDR3 is given with its conserved first and last residue. D genes are given only for firm matches. A clone size is listed for some rows: how often the clone was seen (once, few, many), or a class if it is expanded.

length	J	V	size	D	CDR3	DNA
15	TRBJ1-5	TRBV19	.	.	CASSIDGTGAAPQHF	TGTGCCAGTAGTATAGACGGGACGGGGGCGGCGCCCCAGCATTTT
15	TRBJ2-3	TRBV9	.	TRBD2	CASSLSGSVTDTQYF	TGTGCCAGCAGCCTTAGCGGGAGTGTCACAGATACGCAGTATTTT
16	TRBJ2-5	TRBV5-1	once	TRBD1	CASSLGAQGLRETQYF	TGCGCCAGCAGCTTGGGGGCACAGGGGCTCCGAGAGACCCAGTACTTC
13	TRBJ1-4	TRBV7-2	.	.	CASSLEEGRKLFF	TGTGCCAGCAGCTTAGAAGAAGGGAGAAAACTGTTTTTT
12	TRBJ1-2	TRBV12-5	.	.	CASGDADYGYTF	TGTGCTAGTGGGGACGCAGACTATGGCTACACCTTC
15	TRBJ2-1	TRBV7-6	.	TRBD1	CASSLGTGFYNEQFF	TGTGCCAGCAGCTTAGGGACAGGGTTTTACAATGAGCAGTTCTTC
13	TRBJ1-1	TRBV28	.	.	CASSLSLNTEAFF	TGTGCCAGCAGTTTAAGCCTTAACACTGAAGCTTTCTTT
11	TRBJ2-1	TRBV10-2	.	.	CATLLISEQFF	TGCGCCACCCTACTTATCAGTGAGCAGTTCTTC
14	TRBJ2-3	TRBV2	.	.	CAYGTGPGTDTQYF	TGTGCCTACGGCACCGGCCCTGGGACAGATACGCAGTATTTT
15	TRBJ1-3	TRBV7-2	.	TRBD1	CASRVDRGSGNTIYF	TGTGCCAGCAGAGTCGACAGGGGCTCTGGAAACACCATATATTTT
13	TRBJ2-7	TRBV19	.	TRBD2	CASRRAGGYEQYF	TGTGCCAGTAGACGGGCGGGAGGGTACGAGCAGTACTTC
13	TRBJ2-4	TRBV4-3	.	.	CASSQVSRNIQYF	TGCGCCAGCAGCCAAGTGTCTAGAAACATTCAGTACTTC
14	TRBJ2-7	TRBV7-9	.	.	CASSLAPVAYEQYF	TGTGCCAGCAGCTTGGCCCCAGTGGCCTACGAGCAGTACTTC
17	TRBJ1-5	TRBV18	.	TRBD1	CASSPEIRGLGNQPQHF	TGTGCCAGCTCACCAGAAATCAGGGGGCTGGGCAATCAGCCCCAGCATTTT
14	TRBJ1-1	TRBV7-2	.	.	CASSRTTVNTEAFF	TGTGCCAGCAGCCGGACCACAGTGAACACTGAAGCTTTCTTT
16	TRBJ2-3	TRBV9	once	.	CASSVDTGRSTDTQYF	TGTGCCAGCAGCGTAGACACAGGGAGGAGCACAGATACGCAGTATTTT
15	TRBJ2-2	TRBV5-1	.	TRBD1	CVSSPDRANTGELFF	TGCGTCAGCAGCCCAGACAGGGCGAACACCGGGGAGCTGTTTTTT
19	TRBJ2-1	TRBV7-9	.	TRBD1	CASSAPPRDSVPTYNEQFF	TGTGCCAGCAGCGCCCCCCCCCGGGACAGCGTCCCTACCTACAATGAGCAGTTCTTC
15	TRBJ2-7	TRBV6-1	.	TRBD1	CASSERTGGSYEQYF	TGTGCCAGCAGTGAACGGACAGGGGGCTCCTACGAGCAGTACTTC
14	TRBJ2-1	TRBV10-1	.	TRBD2	CASSEGLAGGPKFF	TGCGCCAGCAGTGAAGGACTAGCGGGAGGGCCGAAGTTCTTC
16	TRBJ1-2	TRBV5-4	.	TRBD1	CASSLGPGGESYGYTF	TGTGCCAGCAGCTTGGGGCCAGGGGGTGAGAGCTATGGCTACACCTTC
16	TRBJ2-1	TRBV4-3	.	TRBD1	CASSQADRGSYNEQFF	TGCGCCAGCAGCCAAGCTGACAGGGGTTCCTACAATGAGCAGTTCTTC
14	TRBJ1-3	TRBV5-1	.	.	CASSGGLSGNTIYF	TGCGCCAGCAGTGGGGGGCTCAGTGGAAACACCATATATTTT
15	TRBJ2-7	TRBV5-6	.	.	CASSLPGGVVGEQYF	TGTGCCAGCAGCTTGCCAGGAGGGGTCGTCGGCGAGCAGTACTTC
14	TRBJ1-1	TRBV9	few	.	CASSVAGVGTEAFF	TGTGCCAGCAGCGTGGCAGGCGTTGGCACTGAAGCTTTCTTT
17	TRBJ2-1	TRBV14	.	TRBD1	CASSQQQTWDRLNEQFF	TGTGCCAGCAGCCAGCAACAAACTTGGGACAGATTAAATGAGCAGTTCTTC
14	TRBJ2-3	TRBV9	.	.	CASSVGTGGDTQYF	TGTGCCAGCAGCGTAGGGACGGGTGGCGATACGCAGTATTTT
13	TRBJ2-2	TRBV21-1	.	.	CASSTPNTGELFF	TGTGCCAGCAGTACACCGAACACCGGGGAGCTGTTTTTT
17	TRBJ2-3	TRBV10-3	.	TRBD2	CATRTSGSGRGSDTQYF	TGTGCCACCCGGACTAGCGGGAGCGGGAGGGGCTCAGATACGCAGTATTTT
12	TRBJ1-2	TRBV30	.	.	CAWTGLNYGYTF	TGTGCCTGGACCGGGCTTAACTATGGCTACACCTTC
15	TRBJ2-1	TRBV5-4	.	TRBD1	CASSWIRDRGDEQFF	TGTGCCAGCAGCTGGATTCGGGACAGGGGCGATGAGCAGTTCTTC